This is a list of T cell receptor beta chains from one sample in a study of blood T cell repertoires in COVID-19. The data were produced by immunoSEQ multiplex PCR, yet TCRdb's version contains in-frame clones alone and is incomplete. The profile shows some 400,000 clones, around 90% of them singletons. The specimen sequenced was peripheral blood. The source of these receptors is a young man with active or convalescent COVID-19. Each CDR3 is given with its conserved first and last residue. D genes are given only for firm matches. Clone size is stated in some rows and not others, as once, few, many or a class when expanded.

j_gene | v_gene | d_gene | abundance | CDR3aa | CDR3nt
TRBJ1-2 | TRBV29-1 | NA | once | CSGALANYGYTF | TGCAGCGGGGCGTTGGCTAACTATGGCTACACCTTC
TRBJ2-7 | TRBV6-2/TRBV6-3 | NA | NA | CASSYSGRPDNNYEQYF | TGTGCCAGCAGTTACTCGGGCAGACCAGACAACAACTACGAGCAGTACTTC
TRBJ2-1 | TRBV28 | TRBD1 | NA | CASSNPGQGAYEQFF | TGTGCCAGCAGTAATCCGGGACAGGGGGCGTATGAGCAGTTCTTC
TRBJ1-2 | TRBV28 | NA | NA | CASRGGKVNYGYTF | TGTGCCAGCAGGGGAGGGAAAGTTAACTATGGCTACACCTTC
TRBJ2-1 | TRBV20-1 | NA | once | CSASRGNNEQFF | TGCAGTGCTAGTAGGGGGAACAATGAGCAGTTCTTC
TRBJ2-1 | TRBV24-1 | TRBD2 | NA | CATSDWRGGRNEQFF | TGTGCCACCAGTGATTGGCGGGGGGGCCGTAATGAGCAGTTCTTC
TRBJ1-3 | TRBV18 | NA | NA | CASSLGQISGNTIYF | TGTGCCAGCTCACTTGGACAGATCTCTGGAAACACCATATATTTT
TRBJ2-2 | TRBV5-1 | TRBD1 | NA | CASSLTGVPGELFF | TGCGCCAGCAGCCTTACAGGGGTACCCGGGGAGCTGTTTTTT
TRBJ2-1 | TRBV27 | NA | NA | CASSLQGDEQFF | TGTGCCAGCAGTTTACAGGGCGATGAGCAGTTCTTC
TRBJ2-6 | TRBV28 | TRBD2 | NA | CASSFYGTSGFSGANVLTF | TGTGCCAGCAGTTTTTATGGGACTAGCGGCTTCTCTGGGGCCAACGTCCTGACTTTC
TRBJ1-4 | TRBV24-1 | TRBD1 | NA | CATSDTGEASEKLFF | TGTGCCACCAGTGATACAGGGGAGGCTAGTGAAAAACTGTTTTTT
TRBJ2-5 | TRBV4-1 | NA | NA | CASSQVVQETQYF | TGCGCCAGCAGCCAAGTAGTCCAAGAGACCCAGTACTTC
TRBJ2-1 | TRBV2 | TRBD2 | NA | CASRATGGYNEQFF | TGTGCCAGCAGGGCAACCGGGGGGTACAATGAGCAGTTCTTC
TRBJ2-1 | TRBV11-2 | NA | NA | CASSLLAGNEQFF | TGTGCCAGCAGCTTATTGGCAGGCAATGAGCAGTTCTTC
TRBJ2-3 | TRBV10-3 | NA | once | CAISDNADTQYF | TGTGCCATCAGTGACAATGCAGATACGCAGTATTTT
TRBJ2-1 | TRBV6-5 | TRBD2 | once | CASSFGRQQFF | TGTGCCAGCAGTTTCGGGAGGCAGCAGTTCTTC
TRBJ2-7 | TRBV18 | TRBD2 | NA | CASSPPGRLAGDEQYF | TGTGCCAGCTCACCACCGGGAAGACTAGCGGGAGACGAGCAGTACTTC
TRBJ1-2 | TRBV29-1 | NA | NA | CSAPKDGNSNYGYTF | TGCAGCGCTCCAAAGGACGGGAATTCTAACTATGGCTACACCTTC
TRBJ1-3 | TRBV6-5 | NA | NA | CASRNRPSGNTIYF | TGTGCCAGCAGGAACAGACCCTCTGGAAACACCATATATTTT
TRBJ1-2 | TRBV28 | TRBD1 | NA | CASTPGGTWYGYTF | TGTGCCAGCACCCCAGGGGGGACCTGGTATGGCTACACCTTC
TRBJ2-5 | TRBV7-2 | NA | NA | CASSLSVPQETQYF | TGTGCCAGCAGCTTATCAGTTCCCCAAGAGACCCAGTACTTC
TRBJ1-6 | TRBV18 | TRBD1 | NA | CASSPGQGINSPLHF | TGTGCCAGCTCACCGGGACAGGGCATCAATTCACCCCTCCACTTT
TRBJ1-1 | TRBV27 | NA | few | CASSPLWETNTEAFF | TGTGCCAGCAGTCCCCTCTGGGAGACGAACACTGAAGCTTTCTTT
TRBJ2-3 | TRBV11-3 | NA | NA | CASSFNRDTQYF | TGTGCCAGCAGCTTCAACCGGGATACGCAGTATTTT
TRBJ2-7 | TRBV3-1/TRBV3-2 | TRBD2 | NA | CASSPREGLAAPYEQYF | TGTGCCAGCAGCCCCCGGGAAGGACTAGCGGCCCCCTACGAGCAGTACTTC
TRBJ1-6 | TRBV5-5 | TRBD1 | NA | CASSPTAGTGNSPLHF | TGTGCCAGCAGCCCTACTGCCGGGACAGGGAATTCACCCCTCCACTTT
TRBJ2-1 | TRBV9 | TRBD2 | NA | CASSVVGSGHNEQFF | TGTGCCAGCAGCGTAGTAGGTAGCGGGCACAATGAGCAGTTCTTC